The sequence of this T cell receptor (beta chain) was determined in a study of blood T cell repertoires in COVID-19. Sequenced by immunoSEQ multiplex PCR; TCRdb stores in-frame clones only, minus some. The profile covers 400,000 to 550,000 clones, with 75% to 90% appearing a single time and 4% to 4.5% taken by the ten largest. The CDR3 runs to 15 residues. CDR1 and CDR2 (germline): MNHEY, SVGAGI. Trimming cost V 6 bases and J 6 bases; bases outside gene matches: 9. The specimen sequenced was peripheral blood. The sequence was obtained from a woman in her 30s with acute or convalescent COVID-19. V usage is TRBV6-5 and J usage is TRBJ2-1; TRBD1 aligns across 9 bases. The CDR3 protein is CASSLGTGSFNEQFF. The CDR3 nucleotides are TGTGCCAGCAGCCTGGGGACAGGGAGTTTCAATGAGCAGTTCTTC.